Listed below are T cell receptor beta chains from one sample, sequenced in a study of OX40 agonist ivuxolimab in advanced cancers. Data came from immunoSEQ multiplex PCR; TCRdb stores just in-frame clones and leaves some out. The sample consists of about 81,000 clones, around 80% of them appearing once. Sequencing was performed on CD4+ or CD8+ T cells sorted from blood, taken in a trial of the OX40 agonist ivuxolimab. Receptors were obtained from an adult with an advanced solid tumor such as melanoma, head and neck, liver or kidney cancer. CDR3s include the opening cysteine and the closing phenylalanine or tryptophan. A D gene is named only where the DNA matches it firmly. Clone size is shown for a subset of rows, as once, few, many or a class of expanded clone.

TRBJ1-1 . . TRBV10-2 CASSRPGTEAFF TGCGCCAGCAGTCGACCTGGGACTGAAGCTTTCTTT
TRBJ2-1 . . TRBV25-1 CASRAVDNEQFF TGTGCCAGCCGCGCGGTCGACAATGAGCAGTTCTTC
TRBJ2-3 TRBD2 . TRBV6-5 CASSIAGGSTDTQYF TGTGCCAGCAGCATAGCGGGGGGAAGCACAGATACGCAGTATTTT
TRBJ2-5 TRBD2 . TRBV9 CASSGIAGVTETQYF TGTGCCAGCAGCGGCATAGCGGGAGTTACGGAGACCCAGTACTTC
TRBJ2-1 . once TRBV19 CASSTRERGNEQFF TGTGCCAGTAGCACCCGGGAGAGAGGCAATGAGCAGTTCTTC
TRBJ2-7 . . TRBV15 CATSIESSYEQYF TGTGCCACCAGCATCGAAAGCTCCTACGAGCAGTACTTC
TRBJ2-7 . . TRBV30 CAWSVGSYEQYF TGTGCCTGGAGTGTAGGAAGCTACGAGCAGTACTTC
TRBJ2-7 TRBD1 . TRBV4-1 CASSYRDRGGEQYF TGCGCCAGCAGCTACCGGGACAGGGGAGGCGAGCAGTACTTC
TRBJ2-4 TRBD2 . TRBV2 CASSEGRGGPDIQYF TGTGCCAGCAGTGAAGGGCGGGGGGGCCCCGACATTCAGTACTTC
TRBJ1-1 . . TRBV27 CASSSEMNTEAFF TGTGCCAGCAGTTCAGAGATGAACACTGAAGCTTTCTTT
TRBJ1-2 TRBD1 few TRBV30 CARERTGIDYTF TGTGCCCGGGAGAGGACAGGGATCGACTACACCTTC
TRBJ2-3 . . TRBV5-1 CASSLGTHTENTDTQYF TGCGCCAGCAGCTTGGGCACACACACGGAAAACACAGATACGCAGTATTTT
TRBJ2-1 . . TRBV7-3 CASSLGWGNEQFF TGTGCCAGCAGCTTAGGCTGGGGGAATGAGCAGTTCTTC
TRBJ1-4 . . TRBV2 CASSARQATNEKLFF TGTGCCAGCAGTGCTCGACAGGCCACTAATGAAAAACTGTTTTTT
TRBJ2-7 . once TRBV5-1 CASSPDGRKSSYEQYF TGCGCCAGCAGCCCTGACGGGCGTAAGAGCTCCTACGAGCAGTACTTC
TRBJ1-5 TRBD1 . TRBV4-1 CASSQGQGANQPQHF TGCGCCAGCAGCCAGGGACAGGGGGCTAATCAGCCCCAGCATTTT
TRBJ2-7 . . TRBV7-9 CASSPWGAGYEQYF TGTGCCAGCAGCCCGTGGGGGGCGGGCTACGAGCAGTACTTC
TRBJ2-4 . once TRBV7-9 CASSLWENIQYF TGTGCCAGCAGCTTGTGGGAAAACATTCAGTACTTC
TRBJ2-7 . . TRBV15 CATSRSRGAYEQYF TGTGCCACCAGCAGAAGCAGGGGGGCCTACGAGCAGTACTTC
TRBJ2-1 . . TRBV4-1 CASRGRPNEQFF TGCGCCAGCAGGGGCAGGCCTAATGAGCAGTTCTTC
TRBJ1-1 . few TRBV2 CASRVEKRNTEAFF TGTGCCAGCAGGGTAGAGAAACGGAACACTGAAGCTTTCTTT
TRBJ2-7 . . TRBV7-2 CASSSRRRSGTYEQYF TGTGCCAGCAGCTCTCGACGGAGGTCCGGGACTTACGAGCAGTACTTC
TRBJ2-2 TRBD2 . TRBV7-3 CASRREAGELFF TGTGCCAGCAGGCGGGAGGCCGGGGAGCTGTTTTTT
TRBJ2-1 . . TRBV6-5 CASRGGSYNEQFF TGTGCCAGCAGGGGGGGCTCCTACAATGAGCAGTTCTTC
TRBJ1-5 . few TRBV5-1 CASSLAGRNQPQHF TGCGCCAGCAGCTTGGCAGGGCGGAATCAGCCCCAGCATTTT
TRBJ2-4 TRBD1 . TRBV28 CASSRQQPGQENIQYF TGTGCCAGCAGCCGCCAGCAACCGGGACAGGAAAACATTCAGTACTTC
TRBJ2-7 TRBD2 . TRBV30 CAWRGDLAGVYYEQYF TGTGCCTGGAGGGGAGATCTAGCGGGAGTTTACTACGAGCAGTACTTC
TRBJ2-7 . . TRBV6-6 CASSSGYGYEQYF TGTGCCAGCAGTTCCGGGTACGGCTACGAGCAGTACTTC
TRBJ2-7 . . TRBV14 CASSQVELGGTYEQYF TGTGCCAGCAGCCAGGTTGAGTTAGGAGGCACCTACGAGCAGTACTTC
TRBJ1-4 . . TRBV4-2 CASSQETAEKLFF TGTGCCAGCAGCCAAGAAACGGCTGAAAAACTGTTTTTT
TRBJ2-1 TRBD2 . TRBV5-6 CASSYGLVDNEQFF TGTGCCAGCAGCTATGGACTAGTCGACAATGAGCAGTTCTTC
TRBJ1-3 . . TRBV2 CASSENFQRSGNTIYF TGTGCCAGCAGTGAAAATTTCCAGAGGTCTGGAAACACCATATATTTT
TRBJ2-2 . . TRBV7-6 CASGESTGELFF TGTGCCAGCGGAGAGAGCACCGGGGAGCTGTTTTTT
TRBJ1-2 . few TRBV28 CASSIGTYGYTF TGTGCCAGCAGTATCGGGACGTATGGCTACACCTTC
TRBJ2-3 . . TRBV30 CAWRVGSTDTQYF TGTGCCTGGAGAGTCGGGAGCACAGATACGCAGTATTTT